Described below is a single T cell receptor beta chain sequence and its context. The germline V and J ends were trimmed by 2 bases and 0 bases, with 8 bases remaining between them. Germline V gene lookup returns CDR1 WSHSY and CDR2 SAAADI. The CDR3 contains 14 residues. This sample is drawn from a study of identical twins. TCRdb itself ran the 5' RACE reads through MiXCR, one entry per CDR3 protein. The sample lists 450,000 or so distinct CDR3 sequences; 20% to 30% were seen once. These data were likewise used in another study, on T cells expressing NK-cell markers. Per that study: According to the study, TCR beta repertoires originated from sorted CD3+CD56+NKG2C+, CD3+CD56+NKG2C- and CD3+CD56-NKG2C+ T cells.

Sequenced material: CD4+ T cells sorted from blood. This receptor was obtained from a woman under 30 in good health. The chain recombines TRBV10-2 with TRBJ2-7; D remains ambiguous. As DNA, the CDR3 is TGCGCCAGCAGTGAGACAGCCCCCTCCTACGAGCAGTACTTC. Its translation is CASSETAPSYEQYF.